Presented here are 25 T cell receptor beta chains from one specimen sequenced in a study of T cell repertoires in cytomegalovirus infection (dated by TCRdb to between 2019 and 2020). No antigens are known for them. TCRdb lists the instrument as Illumina HiSeq 1500. TCRdb cleaned the public reads at Q25 with fastp, built clones with MiXCR and kept in-frame beta chains. Every distinct CDR3 protein forms one entry, paired with its most common genes and DNA. A total of about 830,000 distinct CDR3 sequences appear in this sample, around a third of them only once. Together, the top ten hold about an eighth of the sample. This specimen's treatment or condition label, interpreted: in vitro stimulation with specific CMV peptide epitopes to enrich CMV-specific T cells. This material consisted of cultured CD8+ T cells from PBMCs, taken from culture after CMV antigen stimulation. The receptors were gathered from a human donor in good health (CMV status not recorded). Some clones in this sample may be carry-over from other donors' samples.

The J gene is TRBJ2-5, the V gene TRBV5-1; 12 nucleotides match TRBD2. The V segment lost 0 bases and the J segment 4 bases; nucleotides outside the gene matches: 13. This CDR3 is built from 19 residues. The germline gives CDR1 SGHRS, CDR2 YFSETQ. In nucleotides, the CDR3 is TGCGCCAGCAGCTTGGCCATAGCTAGCGGGGGGGCCGAGGGAGAGACCCAGTACTTC. This codes for CASSLAIASGGAEGETQYF.

The chain employs TRBV9 and TRBJ1-1; D call uncertain. Germline CDR1 reads SGDLS; CDR2 reads YYNGEE. This CDR3 contains 12 residues. Trimming took off 3 bases at V and 5 bases at J, with 8 bases between the two ends. The CDR3: CASSGMGTEAFF. CDR3 sequence (DNA): TGTGCCAGCAGCGGGATGGGAACTGAAGCTTTCTTT.

The rearrangement links TRBV7-8 to TRBJ1-6, with TRBD1 matching 7 bases. The CDR3 totals 16 residues. Germline V gene sequence: CDR1 SGHVS, CDR2 FQNEAQ. The J segment lost 4 bases and the V segment lost 4 bases, leaving 7 bases of the junction unmatched. This CDR3 is CASSSAGTEYNSPLHF. The CDR3 DNA reads TGTGCCAGCAGCTCGGCCGGGACAGAATATAATTCACCCCTCCACTTT.

The rearrangement uses TRBV19 and TRBJ2-2; 8 bases are a match to TRBD2. The CDR3 extends over 15 amino acids. The junction had 4 bases not matched to a gene; V was cut back by 3 bases and J by 4 bases. The germline V gene has CDR1 LNHDA and CDR2 SQIVND (reference sequence). The CDR3 here is CASSIVAGGTGELFF. The CDR3 DNA sequence: TGTGCCAGTAGTATCGTTGCGGGGGGCACCGGGGAGCTGTTTTTT.

The chain carries TRBV6-1 and TRBJ2-3; TRBD2 aligns across 10 bases. V shed 5 bases and J 4 bases; nucleotides not matched to a gene: 3. The CDR3 spans 14 residues. The germline gives CDR1 MNHNS, CDR2 SASEGT. Written as DNA, the CDR3 is TGTGCCAGCAGTTCGACTAGCGGGTCAGATACGCAGTATTTT. It yields the protein CASSSTSGSDTQYF.

The chain recombines TRBV6-2 or TRBV6-3 with TRBJ2-1; 7 positions match TRBD1. This CDR3 has 15 residues. The V gene's germline CDR1 is MNHEY and CDR2 SVGEGT. Losses at the gene ends were 7 bases for V and 2 bases for J; bases not matched to a gene: 8. The DNA of the CDR3 is TGTGCCAGCAAGCTTGAGGGGGCCCCCTACAATGAGCAGTTCTTC. It translates to CASKLEGAPYNEQFF.

This clonotype was counted a few times. The V call is TRBV7-6, the J call TRBJ2-5; possibly TRBD2 for D (5 bases). This CDR3 is built from 13 residues. The germline V and J ends were trimmed by 5 bases and 5 bases, with 12 bases remaining between them. The V gene's germline CDR1 is SGHVS and CDR2 FNYEAQ. CDR3 sequence: CASSSERRETQYF. CDR3 in DNA: TGTGCCAGCAGCAGTGAGCGGAGGGAGACCCAGTACTTC.

V gene TRBV7-8 combines with J gene TRBJ2-7; D might be TRBD1 or TRBD2, each matching 6 bases. The V gene's germline CDR1 is SGHVS and CDR2 FQNEAQ. The CDR3 has 14 residues. Trimming took off 2 bases at V and 4 bases at J, with 12 bases between the two ends. The CDR3 here is CASSLYGGGYEQYV. The CDR3 bases are TGTGCCAGCAGCTTATATGGAGGGGGGTACGAGCAGTACGTC.

This clonotype was counted only a few times. The CDR3 protein is CASSVPWRGASEVYNEQFF. As DNA, the CDR3 is TGTGCCAGCAGCGTCCCTTGGCGGGGGGCATCAGAAGTCTACAATGAGCAGTTCTTC. This sequence joins TRBV9 and TRBJ2-1; 8 positions agree with TRBD2. The junction had 16 bases not matched to a gene; V was cut back by 2 bases and J by 3 bases. Germline V gene lookup returns CDR1 SGDLS and CDR2 YYNGEE. The CDR3 spans 19 residues.

This clonotype appeared a few times. The chain employs TRBV27 and TRBJ2-1; no clear D. The CDR3 runs to 14 residues. Trimming pared 0 bases from V and 4 bases from J, leaving 7 bases between. Germline V CDR1 and CDR2: MNHEY, SMNVEV (reference sequence). The CDR3 reads CASSLSIGYNEQFF. The CDR3 coding sequence is TGTGCCAGCAGTTTATCGATCGGATACAATGAGCAGTTCTTC.

There are many counts of this clonotype. This chain connects TRBV6-1 to TRBJ1-2; the D is unclear. This CDR3 contains 18 residues. The V and J ends lost 2 bases and 0 bases respectively, with 19 bases between them. Germline V gene lookup returns CDR1 MNHNS and CDR2 SASEGT. The CDR3 nucleotides are TGTGCCAGCAGTGAACTGGCATACTCTACGTTAGCTAACTATGGCTACACCTTC. Protein: CASSELAYSTLANYGYTF.

This clonotype has only a few counts. The rearrangement links TRBV6-2 or TRBV6-3 to TRBJ1-1; D perhaps matches TRBD1 (5 bases). Trimming removed 0 bases from V and 4 bases from J, with 9 bases in between. Germline CDR1 reads MNHEY; CDR2 reads SVGEGT. The CDR3 contains 14 residues. The CDR3 here is CASSYSIQGTEAFF. DNA for the CDR3: TGTGCCAGCAGTTACTCCATCCAGGGCACTGAAGCTTTCTTT.

This chain connects TRBV3-1 to TRBJ2-3; 7 bases are a match to TRBD2. The CDR3 loop spans 18 amino acids. V lost 0 bases to trimming and J lost 2 bases; unmatched junction nucleotides: 11. CDR1 and CDR2 from the germline V gene are LGHDT and YNNKEL (reference sequence). The CDR3 bases are TGTGCCAGCAGCCAAGAGTCCAGCGGGGAAGACCTCACAGATACGCAGTATTTT. It yields the protein CASSQESSGEDLTDTQYF.

This clonotype was counted only a few times. The J gene is TRBJ2-1, the V gene TRBV11-3; D is ambiguous. V was trimmed by 1 base and J by 0 bases, leaving 7 bases between them. The CDR3 contains 15 residues. Germline CDR1 SGHNT, CDR2 YENEEA. CDR3 region: CASSLGVGSYNEQFF. CDR3 nucleotide sequence: TGTGCCAGCAGCTTAGGCGTTGGCTCCTACAATGAGCAGTTCTTC.

This chain links TRBV19 with TRBJ2-2; D may be TRBD2 (5 bases). The CDR3 has 13 residues. V was clipped by 5 bases and J by 9 bases, with 13 bases between them. Per the germline V gene, CDR1 is LNHDA and CDR2 is SQIVND (reference sequence). CDR3 DNA sequence: TGTGCCAGTAGTCCCCGAGCGGCCCGGGAGCTGTTTTTT. Translation gives CASSPRAARELFF.

In its sample, this clonotype was seen many times. The V and J genes are TRBV7-2 and TRBJ2-3; D assignment may be TRBD1 or TRBD2 (7 bases each). V lost 6 bases and J lost 2, with 18 bases in between. This CDR3 is built from 16 residues. Per germline, CDR1 SGHTA and CDR2 FQGNSA. The CDR3 DNA is TGTGCCAGCAGGGCCAGGGGGGGGGTAACCACAGATACGCAGTATTTT. Protein product: CASRARGGVTTDTQYF. Looking up the rest from reference TRBV7-2 and TRBJ2-3 gives the full variable domain: GAGVSQSPSNKVTEKGKDVELRCDPISGHTALYWYRQSLGQGLEFLIYFQGNSAPDKSGLPSDRFSAERTGGSVSTLTIQRTQQEDSAVYLCASRARGGVTTDTQYFGPGTRLTVL.

This clonotype was found many times. The rearrangement uses TRBV4-1 and TRBJ2-3; 10 bases fit TRBD2. CDR3 size: 19 residues. The germline V gene has CDR1 MGHRA and CDR2 YSYEKL. J was trimmed by 6 bases and V by 0 bases; bases with no gene match: 15. The CDR3 region is CASSQDGDLAGGLGDTQYF. In DNA, the CDR3 is TGCGCCAGCAGCCAAGATGGGGATTTAGCGGGGGGTCTGGGGGATACGCAGTATTTT.

The chain couples TRBV27 to TRBJ1-2; D is possibly TRBD1 (5 bases). The CDR3 is made up of 15 amino acids. V was cut by 2 bases and J by 2 bases, with 12 bases left in between. CDR1 MNHEY and CDR2 SMNVEV come from the germline V gene (reference sequence). The CDR3 DNA reads TGTGCCAGCAGTTTAAGGGGAAGGTCCAACTATGGCTACACCTTC. Amino acid sequence: CASSLRGRSNYGYTF.

This chain uses TRBV20-1 with TRBJ1-5, with unresolved D. Germline V gene data show CDR1 as DFQATT and CDR2 as SNEGSKA (reference sequence). V was shortened by 5 bases and J by 0 bases, with 14 bases between the two germline ends. The CDR3 has 15 residues. In nucleotides, the CDR3 is TGCAGTGCTCTATATGATCGGATTAGCAATCAGCCCCAGCATTTT. Residues: CSALYDRISNQPQHF.

This clonotype showed up just a few times. The chain is built from TRBV7-2 and TRBJ2-3, with 9 bases aligning to TRBD2. Germline CDR1 is SGHTA and CDR2 is FQGNSA. This CDR3 spans 17 amino acids. V shed 5 bases and J 2 bases; nucleotides not matched to a gene: 11. CDR3 sequence (DNA): TGTGCCAGCAGCCTCCCACTAGCGGGTACCCCCACAGATACGCAGTATTTT. Its translation is CASSLPLAGTPTDTQYF.

This clonotype came up once. It may be a read error: a sequence one base away is much more abundant. The chain couples TRBV7-6 to TRBJ2-5; 7 nucleotides line up with TRBD2. The length of the CDR3 is 15 residues. The germline CDR1 and CDR2 sequences are SGHVS and FNYEAQ. Trimming took 5 bases from V and 2 from J; bases not matched to a gene: 8. In DNA, the CDR3 is TGTGCCAGCAGCGTAGGCGCGGGGGAGCAAGAGACCCAGTACTTC. This gives the protein CASSVGAGEQETQYF.

CDR3 in DNA: TGTGCCATCAGGTCTAAACAGGGCGGTGCTAATGAGCAGTTCTTC. As protein: CAIRSKQGGANEQFF. The chain is built from TRBV10-3 and TRBJ2-1; maybe TRBD1 (6 bases). Deletions cut 6 bases from V and 7 bases from J, with 19 bases between. Germline V lookup: CDR1 ENHRY, CDR2 SYGVKD. This CDR3 has 15 amino acids.

CDR3 bases: TGTGCCATCCCCTTGAGAGCGGGGAGGGACAATGAGCAGTTCTTC. Translating it yields CAIPLRAGRDNEQFF. The chain recombines TRBV2 with TRBJ2-1, with TRBD2 identical over 7 bases. The CDR3 consists of 15 residues. The germline V gene has CDR1 SNHLY and CDR2 FYNNEI. V was pared by 10 bases and J by 5 bases, with 14 bases of the junction left unmatched.

This clonotype was picked up a small number of times. The chain has TRBV6-5 and TRBJ1-2, with 7 bases lining up with TRBD1. The CDR3 extends over 15 amino acids. V trimming: 6 bases; J trimming: 7 bases; junction bases outside the gene matches: 14. The germline V gene has CDR1 MNHEY and CDR2 SVGAGI. The CDR3 here is CASRRRQGQGAGYTF. In DNA form, the CDR3 reads TGTGCCAGCAGGCGAAGACAGGGCCAAGGTGCTGGCTACACCTTC.

Many counts were recorded for this clonotype. This sequence joins TRBV7-6 and TRBJ1-2; unclear D gene. Germline V gene data show CDR1 as SGHVS and CDR2 as FNYEAQ. The CDR3 spans 15 residues. The V end lost 5 bases, the J end lost 0 bases, and 13 bases lay between the germline ends. CDR3 nucleotide sequence: TGTGCCAGCAGCCCTAAAGGGCTCGCTAACTATGGCTACACCTTC. This sequence encodes CASSPKGLANYGYTF.